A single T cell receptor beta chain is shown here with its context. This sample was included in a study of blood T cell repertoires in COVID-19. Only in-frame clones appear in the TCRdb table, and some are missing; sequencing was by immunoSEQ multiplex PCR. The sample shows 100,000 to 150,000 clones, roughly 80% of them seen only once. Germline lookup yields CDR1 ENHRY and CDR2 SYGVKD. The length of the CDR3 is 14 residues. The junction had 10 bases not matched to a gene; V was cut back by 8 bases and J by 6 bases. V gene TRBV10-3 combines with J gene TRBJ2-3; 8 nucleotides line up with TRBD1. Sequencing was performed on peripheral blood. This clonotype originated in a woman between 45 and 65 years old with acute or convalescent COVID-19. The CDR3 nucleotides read TGTGCCATCGGCGTGGGGCAGGGGGCGGATACGCAGTATTTT. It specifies CAIGVGQGADTQYF.